These 20 T cell receptor beta chains originate from one sample sequenced in a study of T cells in localized non-small cell lung cancer. Sequencing was performed with immunoSEQ multiplex PCR; in TCRdb, only in-frame clones are kept and a portion is missing. The sample records roughly 2,500 clones, around 30% being singletons. This specimen consisted of lung tumor tissue, obtained before any cancer treatment. The receptor set was obtained from a female donor over 55 with stage II squamous cell lung carcinoma.

This rearrangement joins TRBV29-1 to TRBJ2-1; no firm D call. Germline V gene data show CDR1 as SQVTM and CDR2 as ANQGSEA. This CDR3 has 12 amino acids. V was cut by 7 bases and J by 0 bases, with 7 bases left in between. The CDR3 coding sequence is TGCAGCGCTGCGAGCTCCTACAATGAGCAGTTCTTC. Its translation is CSAASSYNEQFF.

The gene calls are TRBV11-3 and TRBJ1-4; TRBD1 matches 7 bases. Germline lookup yields CDR1 SGHNT and CDR2 YENEEA. V lost 3 bases and J lost 6; bases outside the gene matches: 4. This CDR3 has 14 amino acids. CDR3 DNA: TGTGCCAGCAGCTTGGGAGGGGGCCATGAAAAACTGTTTTTT. The encoded protein is CASSLGGGHEKLFF.

Here the CDR3 DNA reads TGTGCCTGGAGTGGGGAGGGGCCAAGGAATTCACCCCTCCACTTT. This codes for CAWSGEGPRNSPLHF. The rearrangement links TRBV30 to TRBJ1-6, with D maybe TRBD1 (5 bases). Trimming removed 1 base at V and 7 bases at J, with 14 bases between. There are 15 residues in the CDR3. CDR1 and CDR2 from the germline V gene are GTSNPN and SVGIG (reference sequence).

This clone has just a few counts. This sequence joins TRBV11-3 and TRBJ1-4; D may be TRBD1 (5 bases). V gave up 6 bases and J gave up 0 bases, with 8 bases separating them. CDR1 is SGHNT, CDR2 YENEEA, per germline. CDR3 size: 14 residues. CDR3 protein: CASRDTATNEKLFF. CDR3 nucleotides: TGTGCCAGCAGGGACACCGCAACTAATGAAAAACTGTTTTTT.

Only a few counts were recorded for this clone. This chain uses TRBV6-8 with TRBJ2-5; D gene unclear. The CDR3 is 12 amino acids. V dropped 5 bases and J dropped 5 bases, with 9 bases sitting between them. From germline, CDR1 is MNHGY and CDR2 SAAAGT. The CDR3 is CASSPFRETQYF. The CDR3 region has the DNA TGTGCCAGCAGTCCCTTCAGGGAGACCCAGTACTTC.

The chain links TRBV6-8 to TRBJ1-5; D unresolved. Germline V gene sequence: CDR1 MNHGY, CDR2 SAAAGT. The ends were cut back, 0 bases at V and 3 bases at J, with 6 bases in the middle. The CDR3 has 14 amino acids. The CDR3 sequence is CASSYSGNNQPQHF. Written as DNA, the CDR3 is TGTGCCAGCAGTTACTCGGGCAACAATCAGCCCCAGCATTTT.

The chain joins TRBV19 to TRBJ1-1, with D maybe TRBD1 (5 bases). This CDR3 region has 14 residues. Germline V gives CDR1 LNHDA, CDR2 SQIVND (reference sequence). V lost 4 bases and J 3 bases, leaving 12 bases between the germline ends. The CDR3 DNA reads as TGTGCCAGTAGTAAGGACCAAGGGGACACTGAAGCTTTCTTT. It is translated as CASSKDQGDTEAFF.

This chain joins TRBV6-1 and TRBJ2-7, with 8 positions matching TRBD2. J lost 3 bases, V lost 1 base, and 11 bases had no gene match. CDR3 length equals 17 residues. CDR1 is MNHNS and CDR2 is SASEGT in the germline V gene. This CDR3 reads CASSEGLVAGSYYEQYF. CDR3 coding DNA: TGTGCCAGCAGTGAAGGGCTTGTAGCGGGGAGCTACTACGAGCAGTACTTC.

This clone was seen a handful of times. The genes are TRBV10-2 and TRBJ1-6; D remains ambiguous. The germline gives CDR1 WSHSY, CDR2 SAAADI. This CDR3 is built from 16 residues. Trimming removed 2 bases from V and 10 bases from J, with 18 bases in between. The CDR3 is CASSEPPRTQESPLHF. In DNA form, the CDR3 reads TGCGCCAGCAGTGAGCCGCCACGGACGCAGGAATCACCCCTCCACTTT.

The rearrangement uses TRBV6-8 and TRBJ2-7; 9 bases fit TRBD2. The CDR3 loop spans 14 amino acids. Unmatched junction bases numbered 11, after V lost 7 bases and J lost 7 bases. Germline loops: CDR1 MNHGY, CDR2 SAAAGT. CDR3 sequence: CASNSGGPSSEQYF. DNA for the CDR3: TGTGCCAGCAACAGCGGGGGGCCGTCTAGTGAGCAGTACTTC.

The chain links TRBV11-3 to TRBJ2-5, with TRBD1 matching 7 bases. The CDR3 is 15 amino acids. With 1 base clipped from V and 2 bases from J, the junction kept 4 bases outside the gene matches. Germline V lookup: CDR1 SGHNT, CDR2 YENEEA. The CDR3 region is CASSLGDRLQETQYF. The CDR3 coding sequence is TGTGCCAGCAGCTTAGGGGACAGACTACAAGAGACCCAGTACTTC.

The chain is built from TRBV19 and TRBJ1-2; 8 nucleotides match TRBD1. V gave up 4 bases and J gave up 4 bases; unmatched junction bases: 8. The CDR3 runs to 15 residues. Per the germline V gene, CDR1 is LNHDA and CDR2 is SQIVND (reference sequence). The CDR3 reads CASSTPDRAGYGYTF. CDR3 nucleotides: TGTGCCAGTAGTACCCCGGACAGGGCGGGCTATGGCTACACCTTC.

The chain links TRBV12-5 to TRBJ1-5, with a weak D call TRBD1 (6 bases). V lost 1 base and J lost 2, with 15 bases in between. Germline CDR1 is LGHNT and CDR2 is FRNRAP. The CDR3 consists of 17 residues. CDR3 sequence (DNA): TGTGCTAGTGGTTTGGGCCACGGGACACCACGCAATCAGCCCCAGCATTTT. The encoded protein is CASGLGHGTPRNQPQHF.

V is TRBV30 and J is TRBJ1-4; TRBD1 aligns across 7 bases. CDR1 is GTSNPN, CDR2 SVGIG, per germline (reference sequence). Germline trimming cut 1 base from V and 3 bases from J; bases unmatched to any gene: 11. CDR3 length: 17 amino acids. The CDR3 DNA sequence: TGTGCCTGGAGTGGGCAGGGGGTTCCCCTCGCTAATGAAAAACTGTTTTTT. It translates to CAWSGQGVPLANEKLFF.

The genes are TRBV30 and TRBJ1-2, with 11 bases matching TRBD1. CDR1 GTSNPN and CDR2 SVGIG come from the germline V gene (reference sequence). The junction had 6 bases not matched to a gene; V was cut back by 5 bases and J by 1 base. The CDR3 consists of 15 residues. In DNA form, the CDR3 reads TGTGCCTGGCGGGACAGGGGGACCGTTAACTATGGCTACACCTTC. This codes for CAWRDRGTVNYGYTF. The full variable domain, completed using reference TRBV30 and TRBJ1-2, is SQTIHQWPATLVQPVGSPLSLECTVEGTSNPNLYWYRQAAGRGLQLLFYSVGIGQISSEVPQNLSASRPQDRQFILSSKKLLLSDSGFYLCAWRDRGTVNYGYTFGSGTRLTVV.

This clone is labeled as large. The genes are TRBV19 and TRBJ1-1; no clear D gene. The V end lost 6 bases, the J end lost 1 base, and 9 bases lay between the germline ends. The CDR3 is made up of 13 amino acids. In germline, CDR1 is LNHDA, CDR2 SQIVND (reference sequence). The CDR3 sequence is CASRGMKNTEAFF. CDR3 bases: TGTGCCAGTAGAGGAATGAAGAACACTGAAGCTTTCTTT.

V usage is TRBV12-5 and J usage is TRBJ1-3, with D uncertain. There are 15 residues in the CDR3. V was trimmed by 1 base and J by 2 bases, leaving 9 bases between them. CDR1 and CDR2 (germline): LGHNT, FRNRAP. The chain's CDR3 is CASGLGWRAGNTIYF. The CDR3, as DNA: TGTGCTAGTGGTTTGGGCTGGAGGGCTGGAAACACCATATATTTT.

V is TRBV14 and J is TRBJ1-2, with D perhaps TRBD1 (5 bases). Germline lookup yields CDR1 SGHDN and CDR2 FVKESK. V lost 4 bases and J 4 bases, leaving 16 bases between the germline ends. The CDR3 loop spans 15 amino acids. The CDR3 protein is CASSRGAGGVYGYTF. DNA for the CDR3: TGTGCCAGCAGCCGAGGGGCGGGAGGGGTCTATGGCTACACCTTC.

V usage is TRBV9 and J usage is TRBJ2-5; D not resolved. Germline CDR1 and CDR2: SGDLS and YYNGEE. The CDR3 loop spans 14 amino acids. Trimming left V 4 bases short and J 4 bases short, with 14 bases between. The CDR3 region is CASSRKGYGETQYF. Here the CDR3 DNA reads TGTGCCAGCAGCCGAAAAGGGTATGGAGAGACCCAGTACTTC.

V usage is TRBV19 and J usage is TRBJ1-6; D is unresolved. The CDR3 loop spans 14 amino acids. V lost 7 bases and J 5 bases, leaving 12 bases between the germline ends. Germline lookup yields CDR1 LNHDA and CDR2 SQIVND (reference sequence). CDR3 sequence: CASTNDPNNSPLHF. The CDR3 DNA reads TGTGCCAGTACAAATGACCCGAATAATTCACCCCTCCACTTT.